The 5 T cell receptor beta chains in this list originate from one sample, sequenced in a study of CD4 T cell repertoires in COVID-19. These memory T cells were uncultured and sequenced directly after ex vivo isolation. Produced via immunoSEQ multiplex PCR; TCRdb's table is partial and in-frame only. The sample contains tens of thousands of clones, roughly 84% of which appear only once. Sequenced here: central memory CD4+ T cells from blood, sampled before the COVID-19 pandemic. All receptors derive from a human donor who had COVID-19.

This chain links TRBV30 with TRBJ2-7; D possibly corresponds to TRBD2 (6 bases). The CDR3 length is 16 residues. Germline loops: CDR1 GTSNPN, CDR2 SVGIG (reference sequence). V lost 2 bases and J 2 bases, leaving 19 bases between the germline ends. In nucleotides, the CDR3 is TGTGCCTGGAGTTCCCGGGAGAACAGTCGACCCTACGAGCAGTACTTC. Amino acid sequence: CAWSSRENSRPYEQYF.

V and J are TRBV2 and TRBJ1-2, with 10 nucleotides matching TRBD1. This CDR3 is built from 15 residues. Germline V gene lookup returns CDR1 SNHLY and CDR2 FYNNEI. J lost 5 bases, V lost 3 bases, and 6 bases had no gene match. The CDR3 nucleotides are TGTGCCAGCAGTGAGTTTTGGGGACAGGGGTATGGCTACACCTTC. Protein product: CASSEFWGQGYGYTF.

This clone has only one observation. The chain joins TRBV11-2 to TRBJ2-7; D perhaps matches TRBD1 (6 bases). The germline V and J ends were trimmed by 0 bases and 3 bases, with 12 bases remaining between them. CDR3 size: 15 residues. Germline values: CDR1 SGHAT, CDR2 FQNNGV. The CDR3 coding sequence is TGTGCCAGCAGCTTAGAAGCGACAGGAGTCTACGAGCAGTACTTC. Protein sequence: CASSLEATGVYEQYF.

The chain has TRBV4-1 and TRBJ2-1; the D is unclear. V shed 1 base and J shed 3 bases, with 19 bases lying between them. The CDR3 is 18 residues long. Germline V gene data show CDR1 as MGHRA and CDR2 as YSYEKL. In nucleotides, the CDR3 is TGCGCCAGCAGCCAAGGGTCCCAGGTGGGTCGATACTACAATGAGCAGTTCTTC. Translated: CASSQGSQVGRYYNEQFF.

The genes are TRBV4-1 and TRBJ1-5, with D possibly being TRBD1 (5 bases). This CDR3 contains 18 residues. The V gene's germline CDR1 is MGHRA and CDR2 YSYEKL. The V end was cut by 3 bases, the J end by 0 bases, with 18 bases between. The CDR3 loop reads CASSHPRQTKDSNQPQHF. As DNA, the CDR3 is TGCGCCAGCAGCCACCCTCGACAGACAAAAGATAGCAATCAGCCCCAGCATTTT.